The 24 T cell receptor beta chains reported below all come from one sample, sequenced in a study of blood T cell repertoires in COVID-19. Here immunoSEQ multiplex PCR was the method, and the copy in TCRdb shows in-frame clones only, minus some. The data contain more than 65,000 clones, roughly 82% of them singletons. What was sequenced was peripheral blood. The source of these receptors is an elderly woman with active or convalescent COVID-19.

This clone was seen once. The chain links TRBV5-1 to TRBJ1-3; D call uncertain. Trimming cost V 0 bases and J 0 bases, with 10 bases left between them. The CDR3 runs 16 residues. CDR1 SGHRS and CDR2 YFSETQ come from the germline V gene. The CDR3 nucleotides read TGCGCCAGCAGCTTGGCCTCAACAGCCTCTGGAAACACCATATATTTT. It is translated as CASSLASTASGNTIYF.

J is TRBJ2-1 and V is TRBV28; weak D call: TRBD2 (7 bases). The CDR3 spans 16 residues. Trimming removed 3 bases from V and 2 bases from J, with 14 bases in between. The germline V gene has CDR1 MDHEN and CDR2 SYDVKM. The CDR3 sequence: CASSFLGGRAYNEQFF. The CDR3 nucleotides read TGTGCCAGCAGTTTTCTCGGGGGGCGCGCCTACAATGAGCAGTTCTTC.

This clone was recorded only once. The chain has TRBV7-9 and TRBJ2-5; maybe TRBD1 (6 bases). The CDR3 sequence is 15 residues long. Germline lookup yields CDR1 SEHNR and CDR2 FQNEAQ (reference sequence). The ends were cut back, 0 bases at V and 1 base at J, with 9 bases in the middle. The CDR3 here is CASSLALDSQETQYF. The DNA for the CDR3 is TGTGCCAGCAGCTTAGCGTTGGACAGCCAAGAGACCCAGTACTTC. The complete variable domain, with remaining parts taken from reference TRBV7-9 and TRBJ2-5, reads DTGVSQNPRHKITKRGQNVTFRCDPISEHNRLYWYRQTLGQGPEFLTYFQNEAQLEKSRLLSDRFSAERPKGSFSTLEIQRTEQGDSAMYLCASSLALDSQETQYFGPGTRLLVL.

The gene calls are TRBV19 and TRBJ1-2; D not certain. The CDR3 is 13 amino acids. CDR1 LNHDA and CDR2 SQIVND come from the germline V gene (reference sequence). V shed 6 bases and J shed 7 bases, with 15 bases lying between them. The CDR3 protein is CASSAEAVSGYTF. CDR3 bases: TGTGCCAGTAGCGCTGAGGCTGTGAGTGGCTACACCTTC.

In its sample, this clone was seen a few times. The V and J genes are TRBV6-5 and TRBJ1-3; 8 nucleotides agree with TRBD1. Germline CDR1 MNHEY, CDR2 SVGAGI. This CDR3 is 15 amino acids long. The V segment lost 4 bases and the J segment 3 bases; nucleotides outside the gene matches: 5. DNA for the CDR3: TGTGCCAGCAGTTTGGGGACAGGAGGTGGAAACACCATATATTTT. Protein product: CASSLGTGGGNTIYF.

The chain uses TRBV13 and TRBJ2-2; the D gene is possibly TRBD1 (6 bases). The ends were cut back, 5 bases at V and 4 bases at J, with 11 bases in the middle. The CDR3 has 14 amino acids. Germline V lookup: CDR1 PRHDT, CDR2 FYEKMQ (reference sequence). DNA of the CDR3: TGTGCCAGCAGCGCAGGGGTGGCCACCGGGGAGCTGTTTTTT. It translates to CASSAGVATGELFF.

The gene calls are TRBV7-2 and TRBJ2-1; 12 bases agree with TRBD2. The CDR3 spans 17 residues. Germline CDR1 SGHTA, CDR2 FQGNSA. The junction had 9 bases not matched to a gene; V was cut back by 4 bases and J by 5 bases. In nucleotides, the CDR3 is TGTGCCAGCAGCTCGGTTACTAGCGGGGGGCCAGACAATGAGCAGTTCTTC. It specifies CASSSVTSGGPDNEQFF.

This clone was observed a few times. This rearrangement joins TRBV21-1 to TRBJ2-5; TRBD1, the table's D call, was not compared with the DNA. TRBV21-1 is marked as a pseudogene. The CDR3 is made up of 15 amino acids. The CDR3 DNA is TGTGCCAGCAGCGGACGGGACAGGGAGCAAGAGACCCAGTACTTC. This codes for CASSGRDREQETQYF.

This clone has just a few counts. The chain has TRBV5-4 and TRBJ1-1; no clear D. CDR1 SGHNT and CDR2 YYREEE come from the germline V gene (reference sequence). V was trimmed by 6 bases and J by 1 base, leaving 22 bases between them. This CDR3 comprises 17 residues. The DNA for the CDR3 is TGTGCCAGCACCTCATTCGCAGGCGGAGGGAAGAACACTGAAGCTTTCTTT. Amino acids: CASTSFAGGGKNTEAFF.

The rearrangement joins TRBV28 to TRBJ2-2; D call uncertain. With 2 bases removed from V and 8 bases from J, the gap between germline ends came to 12 bases. This CDR3 region has 14 residues. Germline lookup yields CDR1 MDHEN and CDR2 SYDVKM. CDR3 coding DNA: TGTGCCAGCAGTTTAGACTCAACCGGAGGGGAGCTGTTTTTT. Translation: CASSLDSTGGELFF.

This clone was seen just once. V and J are TRBV29-1 and TRBJ2-7; maybe TRBD2 (6 bases). This CDR3 region has 13 residues. Germline V gene sequence: CDR1 SQVTM, CDR2 ANQGSEA. The ends were cut back, 4 bases at V and 6 bases at J, with 16 bases in the middle. CDR3 residues: CSVALVAGSEQYF. The DNA for the CDR3 is TGCAGCGTTGCATTGGTGGCGGGGAGCGAGCAGTACTTC.

This rearrangement joins TRBV29-1 to TRBJ1-6; 10 bases are shared with TRBD1. The germline gives CDR1 SQVTM, CDR2 ANQGSEA. The trim removed 7 bases at V and 10 bases at J, leaving 13 bases unmatched. The length of the CDR3 is 15 residues. CDR3 sequence reads: CSARTGGSVNSPLHF. For the CDR3, the DNA is TGCAGCGCCAGGACAGGGGGTAGTGTTAACTCACCCCTCCACTTT.

The gene calls are TRBV11-2 and TRBJ1-6, with 9 positions matching TRBD1. Trimming removed 7 bases from V and 10 bases from J; junction bases left unmatched: 11. The CDR3 has 15 residues. Germline V gene data show CDR1 as SGHAT and CDR2 as FQNNGV. CDR3 amino acids: CASTGGQGIWSPLHF. In DNA, the CDR3 is TGTGCCAGCACCGGAGGACAGGGGATCTGGTCACCCCTCCACTTT.

The genes are TRBV19 and TRBJ1-4, with D unresolved. Between the trimmed V and J ends, which lost 6 bases and 0 bases, there was a span of 20 bases. Per the germline V gene, CDR1 is LNHDA and CDR2 is SQIVND (reference sequence). CDR3 length: 18 residues. The CDR3 sequence is CASSPEGGWAATNEKLFF. CDR3 coding DNA: TGTGCCAGTAGCCCGGAGGGCGGGTGGGCAGCAACTAATGAAAAACTGTTTTTT.

The CDR3 coding sequence is TGTGCCAGCAGTCCCGGACCCCCCGAGGGTCAGCCCCAGCATTTT. This translates into CASSPGPPEGQPQHF. The V and J genes are TRBV2 and TRBJ1-5; D gene uncertain. V shed 5 bases and J shed 6 bases, with 17 bases lying between them. This CDR3 has 15 residues. The germline gives CDR1 SNHLY, CDR2 FYNNEI.

The chain carries TRBV6-5 and TRBJ2-7, with TRBD2 as a possible D gene (6 bases). The germline V and J ends were trimmed by 6 bases and 3 bases, with 15 bases remaining between them. The CDR3 loop spans 14 amino acids. CDR1 and CDR2 (germline): MNHEY, SVGAGI. The DNA of the CDR3 is TGTGCCAGCAGCCGGGGGACGGGGATCTACGAGCAGTACTTC. Its protein product is CASSRGTGIYEQYF.

V usage is TRBV12-2 and J usage is TRBJ1-4; TRBD1 is taken as the D call from the table, unchecked against the DNA. TRBV12-2 constitutes a pseudogene. This CDR3 is built from 16 residues. The CDR3: CASRLAPGQGVEKLFF. DNA for the CDR3: TGTGCAAGTCGCTTAGCTCCGGGACAGGGGGTTGAAAAACTGTTTTTT.

In nucleotides, the CDR3 is TGTGCCAGCAGCCAGGCAGCGGGGGCTAACAATGAGCAGTTCTTC. Translated: CASSQAAGANNEQFF. This chain links TRBV14 with TRBJ2-1; 8 positions match TRBD2. Germline values: CDR1 SGHDN, CDR2 FVKESK. Unmatched junction bases numbered 6, after V lost 3 bases and J lost 5 bases. The CDR3 is made up of 15 amino acids.

This clone has a count of ten or more. The rearrangement uses TRBV7-3 and TRBJ1-2; D is perhaps TRBD1 (5 bases). Between the trimmed V and J ends, which lost 5 bases and 8 bases, there was a span of 15 bases. The CDR3 is 13 residues long. CDR1 and CDR2 (germline): SGHTA, FQGTGA. CDR3 sequence (DNA): TGTGCCAGCAGCCCAGGACCGGGGGAAGGCTACACCTTC. This codes for CASSPGPGEGYTF.

This chain joins TRBV7-9 and TRBJ2-2; D is undetermined. Germline V CDR1 and CDR2: SEHNR, FQNEAQ (reference sequence). Trimming left V 5 bases short and J 2 bases short, with 9 bases between. This CDR3 comprises 14 residues. CDR3 amino acids: CASSQYRNTGELFF. CDR3 bases: TGTGCCAGCAGCCAGTACAGAAACACCGGGGAGCTGTTTTTT.

J is TRBJ2-1 and V is TRBV14; the D gene is possibly TRBD1 (5 bases). The CDR3 covers 17 residues. In germline, CDR1 is SGHDN, CDR2 FVKESK. The V end lost 0 bases, the J end lost 7 bases, and 19 bases lay between the germline ends. DNA of the CDR3: TGTGCCAGCAGCCAAGATCTCAGCAGGGTTAAGGGAAATGAGCAGTTCTTC. It encodes CASSQDLSRVKGNEQFF.

V usage is TRBV7-2 and J usage is TRBJ1-2; perhaps TRBD1 as D (5 bases). Trimming took 5 bases from V and 2 from J, leaving 9 bases between them. There are 13 residues in the CDR3. The germline V gene has CDR1 SGHTA and CDR2 FQGNSA. In nucleotides, the CDR3 is TGTGCCAGCAGCGTTACAGGAAACTATGGCTACACCTTC. Translation: CASSVTGNYGYTF.

The V gene is TRBV6-2 or TRBV6-3, the J gene TRBJ1-2; D not resolved. The CDR3 covers 12 residues. Germline lookup yields CDR1 MNHEY and CDR2 SVGEGT. Trimming removed 6 bases at V and 5 bases at J, with 10 bases between. CDR3 sequence (DNA): TGTGCCAGCAGCGCCCTTCAGTATGGCTACACCTTC. Protein: CASSALQYGYTF.

The chain is built from TRBV28 and TRBJ2-7; 10 bases agree with TRBD2. This CDR3 spans 17 amino acids. Losses at the gene ends were 1 base for V and 1 base for J; bases not matched to a gene: 7. From germline, CDR1 is MDHEN and CDR2 SYDVKM. CDR3 DNA: TGTGCCAGCAGTTTATTAGCGGGGGGTACTTGGTCCTACGAGCAGTACTTC. Amino acid sequence: CASSLLAGGTWSYEQYF.